The next 32 T cell receptor beta chains were all read from a single sample in a study of blood T cell repertoires in COVID-19. The assay was immunoSEQ multiplex PCR, and TCRdb's table has in-frame clones only and misses some. The table includes about 280,000 clones, 88% detected once. Sequenced input: peripheral blood. The receptors shown here come from a man younger than 35 with active or convalescent COVID-19.

The chain recombines TRBV9 with TRBJ2-3; TRBD2 aligns across 12 bases. The germline V gene has CDR1 SGDLS and CDR2 YYNGEE. The junction had 3 bases not matched to a gene; V was cut back by 4 bases and J by 0 bases. The CDR3 length is 16 residues. The DNA of the CDR3 is TGTGCCAGCAGCTCCGGGACTAGCGGGAGCACAGATACGCAGTATTTT. As protein: CASSSGTSGSTDTQYF. Full variable domain (missing parts from reference TRBV9 and TRBJ2-3): DSGVTQTPKHLITATGQRVTLRCSPRSGDLSVYWYQQSLDQGLQFLIQYYNGEERAKGNILERFSAQQFPDLHSELNLSSLELGDSALYFCASSSGTSGSTDTQYFGPGTRLTVL.

The chain employs TRBV7-8 and TRBJ2-7, with unresolved D. The germline V gene encodes CDR1 SGHVS and CDR2 FQNEAQ. Trimming took off 5 bases at V and 0 bases at J, with 5 bases between the two ends. The CDR3 totals 12 residues. Written as DNA, the CDR3 is TGTGCCAGCAGCCAGAGCTCCTACGAGCAGTACTTC. The encoded protein is CASSQSSYEQYF.

To note about this clone: An end of the junction differs from the germline gene, which may be a read error. The chain has TRBV7-9 and TRBJ2-7; 12 nucleotides align to TRBD2. This CDR3 is built from 13 residues. CDR1 and CDR2 (germline): SEHNR, FQNEAQ (reference sequence). The CDR3 region is CAISGLAGYEQYF. The CDR3 coding sequence is TGTGCCATCAGCGGACTAGCGGGGTACGAGCAGTACTTC.

The gene calls are TRBV7-9 and TRBJ2-5; 10 bases agree with TRBD1. The CDR3 is 15 residues long. The germline CDR1 and CDR2 sequences are SEHNR and FQNEAQ (reference sequence). The V and J ends lost 1 base and 3 bases, in that order; junction bases with no gene match: 2. The CDR3 coding sequence is TGTGCCAGCAGCTTAGTAGGGACAGGGGAAGAGACCCAGTACTTC. Translation gives CASSLVGTGEETQYF. Combining the CDR3 with reference TRBV7-9 and TRBJ2-5 gives the whole variable domain DTGVSQNPRHKITKRGQNVTFRCDPISEHNRLYWYRQTLGQGPEFLTYFQNEAQLEKSRLLSDRFSAERPKGSFSTLEIQRTEQGDSAMYLCASSLVGTGEETQYFGPGTRLLVL.

This chain joins TRBV5-1 and TRBJ2-5, with D possibly matching TRBD1 (6 bases). V was trimmed by 2 bases and J by 4 bases, leaving 15 bases between them. The length of the CDR3 is 15 residues. Germline lookup yields CDR1 SGHRS and CDR2 YFSETQ. In nucleotides, the CDR3 is TGCGCCAGCAGCTTTCGGACAGCTCTAGGAGAGACCCAGTACTTC. This encodes CASSFRTALGETQYF.

For the CDR3, the DNA is TGCGCCAGCAGTGACAAGACGGGGTACACCTTC. Protein: CASSDKTGYTF. The chain has TRBV10-2 and TRBJ1-2; D is ambiguous. Trimming took off 3 bases at V and 11 bases at J, with 10 bases between the two ends. CDR3 length: 11 residues. Germline V gives CDR1 WSHSY, CDR2 SAAADI.

This chain links TRBV12-3 or TRBV12-4 with TRBJ1-6, with 10 bases identical to TRBD1. The CDR3 is 13 amino acids. With V trimmed by 8 bases and J by 9 bases, 4 bases remained unmatched. CDR3 nucleotides: TGTGCCAGCCGACAGGGGGCCAGTTCACCCCTCCACTTT. Translated: CASRQGASSPLHF.

The rearrangement uses TRBV28 and TRBJ2-5; D may be TRBD1 (6 bases). The V and J ends lost 5 bases and 5 bases respectively, with 15 bases between them. Germline values: CDR1 MDHEN, CDR2 SYDVKM. CDR3 length equals 14 residues. The CDR3 sequence is CASSTQGGEETQYF. The DNA for the CDR3 is TGTGCCAGCAGTACACAAGGGGGAGAGGAGACCCAGTACTTC.

This sequence joins TRBV5-6 and TRBJ2-7; 7 bases align to TRBD1. The CDR3 consists of 13 residues. Germline V gene sequence: CDR1 SGHDT, CDR2 YYEEEE. J gave up 2 bases and V 5 bases, and 4 bases lay outside the gene matches. Here the CDR3 reads CASRTGTAYEQYF. CDR3 in DNA: TGTGCCAGCAGGACGGGGACAGCCTACGAGCAGTACTTC.

This chain uses TRBV7-9 with TRBJ1-1; no reliable D call. V lost 0 bases and J 7 bases, leaving 9 bases between the germline ends. CDR1 is SEHNR and CDR2 is FQNEAQ in the germline V gene (reference sequence). The CDR3 loop spans 13 amino acids. The CDR3 coding sequence is TGTGCCAGCAGCTTAGCACAGCCCCATGAAGCTTTCTTT. Encoded protein: CASSLAQPHEAFF.

This clone was picked up one time. The rearrangement joins TRBV6-5 to TRBJ2-7; TRBD1 might be the D (5 bases). The CDR3 is 16 residues long. CDR1 and CDR2 (germline): MNHEY, SVGAGI. Trimming removed 0 bases from V and 6 bases from J, with 18 bases in between. In DNA form, the CDR3 reads TGTGCCAGCAGTTACTCGACGCCAGGGCCCCTAGGCGAGCAGTACTTC. This sequence encodes CASSYSTPGPLGEQYF.

This chain uses TRBV27 with TRBJ1-5; perhaps TRBD1 as D (5 bases). The CDR3 consists of 14 residues. In germline, CDR1 is MNHEY, CDR2 SMNVEV (reference sequence). V was pared by 5 bases and J by 3 bases, with 11 bases between. CDR3 loop: CASSPLTDNQPQHF. The CDR3, as DNA: TGTGCCAGCAGTCCTCTGACAGACAATCAGCCCCAGCATTTT.

The chain uses TRBV4-1 and TRBJ2-7; 7 bases are shared with TRBD1. V dropped 1 base and J dropped 4; count of bases not matched to a gene: 7. Germline values: CDR1 MGHRA, CDR2 YSYEKL. The CDR3 totals 15 residues. CDR3 in DNA: TGCGCCAGCAGCCAAGTCCGGGACAGCCATTACGAGCAGTACTTC. It codes for CASSQVRDSHYEQYF.

V usage is TRBV12-3 or TRBV12-4 and J usage is TRBJ1-2; 7 bases fit TRBD1. The V segment lost 5 bases and the J segment 7 bases; nucleotides outside the gene matches: 4. The CDR3 covers 12 residues. In nucleotides, the CDR3 is TGTGCCAGCAGTACGACAGGGTTTGGCTACACCTTC. Protein product: CASSTTGFGYTF.

V gene TRBV24-1 combines with J gene TRBJ2-7; 9 nucleotides line up with TRBD1. The germline V gene encodes CDR1 KGHDR and CDR2 SFDVKD. This CDR3 has 16 amino acids. The V gene end was trimmed by 1 base and the J gene end by 4 bases; junction bases not matched to a gene: 7. CDR3 nucleotides: TGTGCCACCAGTGATTTCGAGGGACAGGGTAGGTACGAGCAGTACTTC. Amino acid sequence: CATSDFEGQGRYEQYF.

The chain combines TRBV2 with TRBJ1-2; D not certain. The CDR3 sequence is 12 residues long. Germline-derived CDR1 and CDR2 are SNHLY and FYNNEI. Between the trimmed V and J ends, which lost 4 bases and 4 bases, there was a span of 7 bases. DNA for the CDR3: TGTGCCAGCAGTGGAGTTAGCTATGGCTACACCTTC. Amino acids: CASSGVSYGYTF.

A single count supports this clone. The chain has TRBV6-1 and TRBJ1-2; perhaps TRBD1 as D (6 bases). Germline V gene lookup returns CDR1 MNHNS and CDR2 SASEGT. This CDR3 comprises 14 residues. The ends were cut back, 1 base at V and 5 bases at J, with 11 bases in the middle. The CDR3 nucleotides read TGTGCCAGCAGTGAAGTCGGCAGGGGATATGGCTACACCTTC. Translated: CASSEVGRGYGYTF.

For this clone: The same CDR3 arises from other DNA sequences in this sample as well. The V call is TRBV11-2, the J call TRBJ1-2, with no clear D. The germline V and J ends were trimmed by 1 base and 2 bases, with 8 bases remaining between them. This CDR3 region has 14 residues. CDR1 SGHAT and CDR2 FQNNGV come from the germline V gene. Written as DNA, the CDR3 is TGTGCCAGCAGCTTAGGGCAACAAAACTATGGCTACACCTTC. Amino acids: CASSLGQQNYGYTF.

V is TRBV7-3 and J is TRBJ1-2; 7 bases agree with TRBD1. The CDR3 extends over 14 amino acids. The V segment lost 3 bases and the J segment 5 bases; nucleotides outside the gene matches: 6. Germline CDR1 SGHTA, CDR2 FQGTGA. The CDR3 loop reads CASSFGDSLYGYTF. CDR3 sequence (DNA): TGTGCCAGCAGCTTTGGGGACAGCCTATATGGCTACACCTTC.

The chain has TRBV15 and TRBJ1-6; perhaps TRBD1 as D (5 bases). Trimming cost V 3 bases and J 9 bases, with 18 bases left between them. Per germline, CDR1 LNHNV and CDR2 YYDKDF (reference sequence). The CDR3 contains 16 residues. Here the CDR3 DNA reads TGTGCCACCAGCAGGACTCTAGGGGAATTGGGTTCACCCCTCCACTTT. It translates to CATSRTLGELGSPLHF.

CDR3 nucleotide sequence: TGTGCCAGCAGTTTCTCAAACCCGGACAGAGGTGGCTACACCTTC. Its protein product is CASSFSNPDRGGYTF. The chain combines TRBV6-2 or TRBV6-3 with TRBJ1-2; D is perhaps TRBD1 (6 bases). The CDR3 length is 15 residues. The V and J ends lost 4 bases and 7 bases respectively, with 19 bases between them. Germline lookup yields CDR1 MNHEY and CDR2 SVGEGT.

The chain uses TRBV12-3 or TRBV12-4 and TRBJ1-1; 8 bases are a match to TRBD1. V lost 5 bases to trimming and J lost 3 bases; unmatched junction nucleotides: 2. The length of the CDR3 is 13 residues. CDR3 DNA sequence: TGTGCCAGCAGTGACAGGGGTCACACTGAAGCTTTCTTT. Protein sequence: CASSDRGHTEAFF.

CDR3: CASSPGQGIAGYEQYF. In nucleotides, the CDR3 is TGTGCCAGCAGCCCGGGACAGGGGATAGCGGGGTACGAGCAGTACTTC. This chain links TRBV7-6 with TRBJ2-7; 10 positions agree with TRBD1. Germline values: CDR1 SGHVS, CDR2 FNYEAQ. The CDR3 is made up of 16 amino acids. Losses at the gene ends were 5 bases for V and 4 bases for J; bases not matched to a gene: 11.

The chain has TRBV10-2 and TRBJ1-6; TRBD1 might be the D (5 bases). V shed 0 bases and J shed 4 bases, with 13 bases lying between them. This CDR3 is built from 17 residues. Germline lookup yields CDR1 WSHSY and CDR2 SAAADI. The CDR3 DNA sequence: TGCGCCAGCAGTGAGTCTACGGGCAGACAGTATAATTCACCCCTCCACTTT. Translated, it gives CASSESTGRQYNSPLHF.

The chain couples TRBV2 to TRBJ1-1; TRBD1 matches at 8 bases. The germline CDR1 and CDR2 sequences are SNHLY and FYNNEI. This CDR3 spans 14 amino acids. The V segment lost 3 bases and the J segment 1 base; nucleotides outside the gene matches: 1. CDR3 region: CASSDGQGNTEAFF. The CDR3 DNA follows: TGTGCCAGCAGTGACGGACAGGGGAACACTGAAGCTTTCTTT.

V and J are TRBV7-9 and TRBJ1-1; D remains ambiguous. The CDR3 is made up of 15 amino acids. V was shortened by 5 bases and J by 0 bases, with 13 bases between the two germline ends. Germline assignment: CDR1 SEHNR and CDR2 FQNEAQ (reference sequence). The CDR3 DNA reads as TGTGCCAGCAGCCCCGACTATAGGATGAACACTGAAGCTTTCTTT. This sequence encodes CASSPDYRMNTEAFF.

This chain uses TRBV18 with TRBJ1-3; D gene ambiguous. The V end lost 2 bases, the J end lost 4 bases, and 15 bases lay between the germline ends. The CDR3 extends over 16 amino acids. Germline CDR1 and CDR2: KGHSH and LQKENI. The CDR3 DNA is TGTGCCAGCTCACCAGGAGGCCGCCGAGGGGGAAACACCATATATTTT. Encoded protein: CASSPGGRRGGNTIYF.

The chain joins TRBV2 to TRBJ2-7; 7 positions match TRBD1. The V gene's germline CDR1 is SNHLY and CDR2 FYNNEI. V trimming: 6 bases; J trimming: 3 bases; junction bases outside the gene matches: 2. The CDR3 loop spans 12 amino acids. CDR3 in DNA: TGTGCCAGCAGGACAGGGATCTACGAGCAGTACTTC. This translates into CASRTGIYEQYF.

This sequence joins TRBV9 and TRBJ2-3; 8 bases align to TRBD2. The CDR3 has 14 amino acids. Trimming at V came to 2 bases and at J to 4 bases, leaving 3 bases not matched to a gene. The germline V gene has CDR1 SGDLS and CDR2 YYNGEE. For the CDR3, the DNA is TGTGCCAGCAGCGTCGGGACTAGTCCAGATACGCAGTATTTT. Protein product: CASSVGTSPDTQYF.

The chain uses TRBV15 and TRBJ1-5, with 8 bases that match TRBD1. Unmatched junction bases numbered 1, after V lost 5 bases and J lost 1 base. CDR1 is LNHNV, CDR2 YYDKDF, per germline (reference sequence). The CDR3 runs to 14 residues. CDR3 residues: CATSGQGSNQPQHF. The DNA of the CDR3 is TGTGCCACCAGCGGACAGGGAAGCAATCAGCCCCAGCATTTT.

The chain carries TRBV19 and TRBJ2-1; a possible D gene is TRBD1 (5 bases). The CDR3 runs to 14 residues. V gave up 4 bases and J gave up 5 bases, with 12 bases separating them. Germline V gives CDR1 LNHDA, CDR2 SQIVND (reference sequence). CDR3 residues: CASSTQTVNNEQFF. DNA of the CDR3: TGTGCCAGTAGTACCCAGACAGTTAACAATGAGCAGTTCTTC.

The chain combines TRBV12-5 with TRBJ2-1; 9 nucleotides match TRBD2. The ends lost 9 bases at V and 4 bases at J; junction bases unmatched: 19. The CDR3 loop spans 18 amino acids. CDR1 and CDR2 (germline): LGHNT, FRNRAP. CDR3 sequence reads: CASCAGLAGLPTYNEQFF. CDR3 sequence (DNA): TGTGCTAGCTGTGCCGGGCTAGCGGGACTACCCACTTACAATGAGCAGTTCTTC.